This T cell receptor (beta chain) is drawn from a study of CD8 T cells in Susac syndrome. RNA, at about 0.45 to 1 ug, was reverse transcribed with random hexamers. The immunoSEQ assay covered 54 Vbeta and 13 Jbeta segments for CDR3. TCRdb independently ran MiXCR on the immunoSEQ multiplex PCR reads; one entry per CDR3 protein. The top ten clones hold about 0.11% of a sample with around 280,000 distinct CDR3 sequences, roughly 84% of them seen once. Treatment-naive patients with stable or active relapsing-remitting disease were the multiple sclerosis controls. FACS was used to enrich TEMRA cells, whereas the CD8+ and CD4+ T cells were obtained by negative isolation. The material sequenced was CD8+ T cells from PBMCs. The source of this sequence is a human donor with multiple sclerosis.

CDR3 bases: TGCAGTGCTAGGGGATTCGGCGGGACCTCCCTATACAATGAGCAGTTCTTC. Amino acids: CSARGFGGTSLYNEQFF. This chain uses TRBV20-1 with TRBJ2-1; TRBD2 might be the D (6 bases). The CDR3 runs to 17 residues. V gave up 3 bases and J gave up 4 bases, with 22 bases separating them. Germline V gene sequence: CDR1 DFQATT, CDR2 SNEGSKA (reference sequence).